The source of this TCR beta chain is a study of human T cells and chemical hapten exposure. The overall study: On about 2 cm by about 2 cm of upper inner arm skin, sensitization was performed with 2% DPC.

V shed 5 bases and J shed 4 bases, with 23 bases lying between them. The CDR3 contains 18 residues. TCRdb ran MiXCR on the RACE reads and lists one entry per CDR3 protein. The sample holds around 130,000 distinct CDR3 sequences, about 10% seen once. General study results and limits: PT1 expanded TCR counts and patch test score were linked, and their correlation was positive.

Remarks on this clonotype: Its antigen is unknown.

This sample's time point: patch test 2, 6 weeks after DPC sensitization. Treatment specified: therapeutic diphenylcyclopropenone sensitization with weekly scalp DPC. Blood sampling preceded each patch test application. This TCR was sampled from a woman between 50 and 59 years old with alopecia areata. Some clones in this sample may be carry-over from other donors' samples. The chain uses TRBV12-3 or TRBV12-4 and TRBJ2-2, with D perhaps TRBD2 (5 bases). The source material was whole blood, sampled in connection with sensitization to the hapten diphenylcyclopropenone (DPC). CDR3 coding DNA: TGTGCCAGCAGTCGTCGGACGGGATCAAGAGCGTTCACCGGGGAGCTGTTTTTT. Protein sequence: CASSRRTGSRAFTGELFF.